This TCR beta chain is drawn from a study of T-cell memory formation after mild COVID-19. TCRdb re-derived calls from the 5' RACE reads in MiXCR, one entry per CDR3 protein. The sample records fewer than 150,000 distinct CDR3 sequences, 13% to 15% being singletons. The germline gives CDR1 MNHNS, CDR2 SASEGT. This CDR3 contains 12 residues. J was trimmed by 4 bases and V by 6 bases; bases with no gene match: 1. There are a few counts of this clonotype. Its matching antigen is unknown. Study-wide findings and caveats: While clones contracting from day 15 to 85 were balanced between CD4 and CD8, later expanders leaned CD4+.

This chain uses TRBV6-1 with TRBJ2-3, with TRBD1 identical over 7 bases. The sample comprised PBMCs or a T cell subset sorted from them (not recorded which). The sequence derives from an adult woman who had mild COVID-19 (a few samples of this study predate the infection). Cell type and time point are not known. The CDR3 sequence is CASRTGADTQYF. The CDR3 DNA reads as TGTGCCAGCAGAACAGGGGCAGATACGCAGTATTTT.